This TCR beta chain was sequenced during a study of shared clonotypes between healthy human individuals. Healthy HIV-negative adults without recent acute infections or vaccinations served as donors. PBMC DNA, left unsorted, was sequenced on ten immunoSEQ deep assay plates. Sequencing was performed with immunoSEQ multiplex PCR; in TCRdb, only in-frame clones are kept and a portion is missing. The sample includes about 530,000 clones, 60% to 80% of them seen just once. Notes on this clone: Its target is unknown.

Findings and limits, study-wide: Among donors, clonotype sharing was expected to be affected by sequencing depth.

The CDR3 is made up of 14 amino acids. V lost 1 base and J lost 11, with 17 bases in between. Germline values: CDR1 SGHDN, CDR2 FVKESK. The sequence derives from a woman between 35 and 50 years old in good health. Some clones in this sample may be carry-over from other donors' samples. Sample: PBMCs. The chain combines TRBV14 with TRBJ1-1; D gene ambiguous. The CDR3 reads CASSQATRTRTAFF. The CDR3 DNA follows: TGTGCCAGCAGCCAAGCGACACGAACAAGAACGGCTTTCTTT.